A selection of T cell receptor beta chains follows, all from one sample in a study of OX40 agonist ivuxolimab in advanced cancers. Produced via immunoSEQ multiplex PCR; TCRdb's table is partial and in-frame only. The sample contains tens of thousands of clones, around 86% of which appear only once. The specimen comprised CD4+ or CD8+ T cells sorted from blood, sampled in a trial of the OX40 agonist ivuxolimab. The receptor source for this set is an adult with an advanced solid tumor such as melanoma, head and neck, liver or kidney cancer. Each CDR3 is given with its conserved first and last residue. Fields, in order: clone size, J gene, CDR3 length, D gene, V gene, CDR3 DNA, CDR3 protein. The D gene is left open where the match is weak. Not every row has a clone size; where given, it reads once, few, many or a size class.

>.|TRBJ2-7|16|.|TRBV5-4
TGTGCCAGCAGCTTGGCGGGAGCGGGTGGGGCCTACGAGCAGTACTTC
CASSLAGAGGAYEQYF
>.|TRBJ1-2|14|.|TRBV7-2
TGTGCCAGCAGCTTTCCGCCAGCTAACTATGGCTACACCTTC
CASSFPPANYGYTF
>.|TRBJ2-3|16|TRBD2|TRBV28
TGTGCCAGCAGTTTGGTTTCGGCGGGAGGGACAGATACGCAGTATTTT
CASSLVSAGGTDTQYF
>.|TRBJ2-5|13|.|TRBV11-3
TGTGCCAGCAGCTTGGAGGGGGAGGAGACCCAGTACTTC
CASSLEGEETQYF
>.|TRBJ1-6|14|TRBD1|TRBV2
TGTGCCAGCAGTGAAAGGACAGGGGAGTCACCCCTCCACTTT
CASSERTGESPLHF
>.|TRBJ1-4|14|.|TRBV10-2
TGCGCCAGCAGTACAGGGAGCAGGAATGAAAAACTGTTTTTT
CASSTGSRNEKLFF
>.|TRBJ1-5|14|TRBD1|TRBV28
TGTGCCAGCAGTTTCGGACAGGGTGATCAGCCCCAGCATTTT
CASSFGQGDQPQHF
>.|TRBJ2-3|16|.|TRBV6-1
TGTGCCAGCAGTGAAGGGAGCGGTGGTGGCACAGATACGCAGTATTTT
CASSEGSGGGTDTQYF
>.|TRBJ2-1|12|.|TRBV28
TGTGCCAGCAGCATTCGGGCGGGGCGAAAGTTCTTC
CASSIRAGRKFF
>few|TRBJ1-1|13|.|TRBV5-4
TGTGCCAGCAGCTTTGCGTCGAACACTGAAGCTTTCTTT
CASSFASNTEAFF
>.|TRBJ2-5|14|.|TRBV4-2
TGTGCCAGCAGCCAAGAACTGTCACAAGAGACCCAGTACTTC
CASSQELSQETQYF
>.|TRBJ1-2|14|.|TRBV2
TGTGCCAGCAGTGAACGGTGGGGGGATTATGGCTACACCTTC
CASSERWGDYGYTF
>once|TRBJ2-1|15|.|TRBV6-5
TGTGCCAGCAGTTACAGGCGTCCCTCCTACAATGAGCAGTTCTTC
CASSYRRPSYNEQFF
>.|TRBJ1-5|15|.|TRBV15
TGTGCCACCAGCAGAGAGGGGCAGGTTGGTCAGCCCCAGCATTTT
CATSREGQVGQPQHF
>.|TRBJ2-1|14|.|TRBV30
TGTGCCTGGACAGGGGAAAGCTCCTACAATGAGCAGTTCTTC
CAWTGESSYNEQFF
>once|TRBJ1-4|12|.|TRBV10-3
TGTGCCATCAGTGATCGAAATGAAAAACTGTTTTTT
CAISDRNEKLFF
>.|TRBJ1-2|11|.|TRBV6-1
TGTGCCAGCATGGACAGTTCACGCTACACCTTC
CASMDSSRYTF
>.|TRBJ2-1|15|TRBD2|TRBV6-6
TGTGCCAGCAGTTCCGGGACTAATGCTCACAATGAGCAGTTCTTC
CASSSGTNAHNEQFF
>.|TRBJ1-1|13|.|TRBV4-3
TGCGCCAGCAGCCAACGTCAGGGTCTACTGGCTTTCTTT
CASSQRQGLLAFF
>.|TRBJ2-7|15|.|TRBV5-1
TGCGCCAGCAGCTTTCGGCAGGCCGGGCCGGGGGAGCAGTACTTC
CASSFRQAGPGEQYF
>.|TRBJ2-1|13|.|TRBV7-2
TGTGCCAGCAGCTTGGTGGCCAACAATGAGCAGTTCTTC
CASSLVANNEQFF
>.|TRBJ1-3|12|.|TRBV7-3
TGTGCCAGCAGCTACCCTGGAAACACCATATATTTT
CASSYPGNTIYF
>few|TRBJ1-1|14|TRBD1|TRBV6-6
TGTGCCAGCAGTGTAACAGGGGGAGACACTGAAGCTTTCTTT
CASSVTGGDTEAFF
>.|TRBJ2-7|15|.|TRBV2
TGTGCCAGCAGTGAAGTCCTCGGGGGCGCCTACGAGCAGTACTTC
CASSEVLGGAYEQYF
>few|TRBJ1-2|15|.|TRBV5-4
TGTGCCAGCAGCCCGGGGGGCCTCCTAGATGGCGGCTACACCTTC
CASSPGGLLDGGYTF
>.|TRBJ1-1|16|.|TRBV6-6
TGTGCCAGCAGAGGAAGTGGGGGGCGCTTGAACACTGAAGCTTTCTTT
CASRGSGGRLNTEAFF
>.|TRBJ2-3|15|TRBD1|TRBV7-9
TGTGCCAGCAGCTCGCGACAGGGGCCCACAGATACGCAGTATTTT
CASSSRQGPTDTQYF
>.|TRBJ2-7|12|.|TRBV7-2
TGTGCCAGCAGGTCACCGGGGCGAGAGCAGTACTTC
CASRSPGREQYF
>.|TRBJ2-3|16|TRBD1|TRBV6-4
TGTGCCAGCAGTGATAATCGGGACAGGGGGCGAGATACGCAGTATTTT
CASSDNRDRGRDTQYF
>.|TRBJ1-2|13|TRBD1|TRBV6-1
TGTGCCAGCAGCGCTACAGGGGGCGACGGCTACACCTTC
CASSATGGDGYTF
>.|TRBJ1-4|17|.|TRBV18
TGTGCCAGCTCACGAACCCCGGGACATACCTCTGGAGAAAAACTGTTTTTT
CASSRTPGHTSGEKLFF